These T cell receptor beta chains were read from a single sample in a study of blood T cells in healthy people across ages. TCRdb independently ran MiXCR on the 5' RACE reads; one entry per CDR3 protein. The table has hundreds of thousands of distinct CDR3 sequences, around 28% seen once; the top ten hold roughly 17%. The sequenced material came from blood. The origin of the receptors is a woman older than 75 in good health. The CDR3 runs from the conserved cysteine through the conserved F or W. The D gene is left open where the match is weak. Size is stated for part of the rows, as once, few or many counts, or as a class when the clone is expanded.

d_call j_call v_call clone_size cdr3_aa
TRBD2 TRBJ2-1 TRBV6-2/TRBV6-3 many CASSYRRRAGGFSYNEQFF
NA TRBJ1-5 TRBV6-1 NA CASSELRGLEEPQHF
NA TRBJ2-5 TRBV20-1 NA CSAPELGAETQYF
TRBD1 TRBJ2-3 TRBV20-1 many CSASPRTGSLLDTQYF
NA TRBJ1-5 TRBV19 few CASSIGVSSAQPQHF
TRBD1 TRBJ1-2 TRBV5-1 many CASSGTGDYGYTF
TRBD1 TRBJ2-1 TRBV24-1 many CATSDSGQRAGNEQFF
NA TRBJ2-5 TRBV7-2 many CASRGTETQYF
NA TRBJ2-5 TRBV24-1 NA CATSRGRGIQETQYF
NA TRBJ2-1 TRBV7-2 NA CVSSLGHRGANQQFF
TRBD1 TRBJ2-6 TRBV4-3 many CASSQLTGAGANVLTF
NA TRBJ2-5 TRBV4-1 many CASSSAGVQETQYF
NA TRBJ2-3 TRBV2 many CASRPGFGGADTQYF
NA TRBJ1-1 TRBV6-2/TRBV6-3 NA CASSYSKGGRRAEAFF
NA TRBJ2-5 TRBV5-1 NA CASSEQGMEQYF
TRBD1 TRBJ2-3 TRBV27 many CASSSQGANTDTQYF
NA TRBJ2-1 TRBV7-2 NA CASSSPFGDEQFF
TRBD1 TRBJ2-7 TRBV10-3 NA CAISEPARQGSAQYF
NA TRBJ1-5 TRBV10-3 many CAISEFQEPNQPQHF
TRBD2 TRBJ2-3 TRBV20-1 few CSAQALAGPTDTQYF
NA TRBJ2-5 TRBV10-1 NA CASREDAFGETQYF
NA TRBJ1-1 TRBV6-1 few CASSEGWLTFTFDTEAFF
NA TRBJ2-3 TRBV10-1 NA CASSASPGAISTDTQYF
NA TRBJ1-1 TRBV3-1 NA CTSSQAGLLSQGYNTEAFF
TRBD2 TRBJ2-3 TRBV12-3/TRBV12-4 NA CASSPSGGRADTQYF
NA TRBJ1-2 TRBV30 few CAWRWPNHYGYTF
TRBD1 TRBJ1-6 TRBV28 NA CASSPVRDSSYNSPLHF
TRBD2 TRBJ2-5 TRBV20-1 many CSAREWAGGMETQYF
NA TRBJ2-7 TRBV4-1 NA CASSQENGGSYEQYF
NA TRBJ2-3 TRBV6-5 few CASTPRGPPHTQYF
NA TRBJ1-6 TRBV7-9 NA CASTDSLGSYNSPLHF
NA TRBJ2-7 TRBV3-1 many CASSQTGTEQYF
TRBD2 TRBJ2-1 TRBV9 NA CASSVVGGGFIDEQFF
TRBD2 TRBJ2-3 TRBV5-5 few CASSKTVVGGGDTQYF
TRBD1 TRBJ1-2 TRBV10-3 NA CAISESGTGVIYGYTF
NA TRBJ2-1 TRBV7-2 many CASGDRAGYNEQFF
TRBD1 TRBJ2-3 TRBV5-1 many CASRQTGASTDTQYF
NA TRBJ2-1 TRBV4-2 many CASSQSGGLYNEQFF
NA TRBJ2-1 TRBV3-1 many CASSQVGASEQFF
NA TRBJ2-1 TRBV5-5 many CASSFPGQEQFF
NA TRBJ1-2 TRBV2 few CASTGLNALYGYTF
TRBD2 TRBJ2-1 TRBV11-2 once CVSSLASGLNEQFF
NA TRBJ1-2 TRBV12-3/TRBV12-4 NA CASSVIRDDGYTF
NA TRBJ2-7 TRBV7-8 many CASRTTGDLRQYF
TRBD2 NA TRBV7-2 NA CASSLGQSSGGYEQYF
NA NA TRBV7-8 NA CASSFRRGGETQYF
NA TRBJ2-1 TRBV3-1 many CASSGAHEQFF
NA TRBJ2-3 TRBV6-2/TRBV6-3 many CASSHHPPDTQYF
TRBD1 TRBJ1-5 TRBV10-3 NA CAISESRDRASAQHF